This T cell receptor (beta chain) is from a study of regulatory dendritic cells for organ transplantation. Study-level points and caveats: Among resting subsets, memory CD8+ cells contained the most alloreactive clonotypes. Naive CD4+ and CD8+ repertoires were highly diverse; memory CD8+ was most oligoclonal. Mature dendritic cells appeared to drive more memory CD8+ clonal expansion than regulatory ones.

The protocol was immunoSEQ multiplex PCR, while the TCRdb copy is restricted to in-frame clones and leaves out a portion. This sample has 30,000 to 35,000 clones; 85% to 90% occur once, and the top ten carry just over 0.06%. Notes on this clone: The antigen is undetermined.

Trimming pared 6 bases from V and 3 bases from J, leaving 6 bases between. This CDR3 region has 12 residues. Germline loops: CDR1 MNHEY, CDR2 SVGAGI. Naive CD45RA+ and memory CD45RO+ CD4+ or CD8+ T cells were FACS-sorted. The source material was naive CD4+ T cells from blood. Subset denoted: CD45RA+ naive T cells. The V and J genes are TRBV6-5 and TRBJ1-5; D unresolved. This clonotype originated in a human donor in good health. CDR3 amino acids: CASREPNQPQHF. In nucleotides, the CDR3 is TGTGCCAGCAGGGAACCCAATCAGCCCCAGCATTTT.